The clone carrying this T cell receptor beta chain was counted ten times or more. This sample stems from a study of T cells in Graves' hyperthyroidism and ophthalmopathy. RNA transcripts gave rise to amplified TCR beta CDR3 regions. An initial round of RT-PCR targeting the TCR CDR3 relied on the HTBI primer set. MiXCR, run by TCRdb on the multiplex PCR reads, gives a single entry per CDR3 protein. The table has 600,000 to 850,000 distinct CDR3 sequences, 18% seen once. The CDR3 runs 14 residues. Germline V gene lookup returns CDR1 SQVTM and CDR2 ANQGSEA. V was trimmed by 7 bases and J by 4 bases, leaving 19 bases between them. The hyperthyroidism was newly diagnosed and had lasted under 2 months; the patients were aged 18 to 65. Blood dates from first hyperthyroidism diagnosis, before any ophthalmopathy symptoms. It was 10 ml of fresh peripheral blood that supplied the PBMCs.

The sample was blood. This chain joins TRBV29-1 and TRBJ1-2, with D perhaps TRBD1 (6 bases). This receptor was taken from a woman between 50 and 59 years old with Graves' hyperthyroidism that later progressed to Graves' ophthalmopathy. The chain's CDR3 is CSDRPGVGSYGYTF. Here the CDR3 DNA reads TGCAGCGATCGACCAGGGGTCGGAAGCTATGGCTACACCTTC.